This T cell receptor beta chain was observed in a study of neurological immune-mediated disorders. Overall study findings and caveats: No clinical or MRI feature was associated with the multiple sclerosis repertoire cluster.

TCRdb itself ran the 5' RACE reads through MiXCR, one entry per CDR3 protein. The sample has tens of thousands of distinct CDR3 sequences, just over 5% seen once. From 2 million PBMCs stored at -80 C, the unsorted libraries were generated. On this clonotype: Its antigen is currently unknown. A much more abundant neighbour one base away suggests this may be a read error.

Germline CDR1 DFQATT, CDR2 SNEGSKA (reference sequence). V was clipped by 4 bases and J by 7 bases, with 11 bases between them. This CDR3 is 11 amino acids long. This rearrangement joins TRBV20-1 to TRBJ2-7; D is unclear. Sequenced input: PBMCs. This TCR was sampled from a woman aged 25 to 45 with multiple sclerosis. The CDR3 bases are TGCAGTGCTACCCTCTCCAAAGAGCAGTACTTC. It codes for CSATLSKEQYF.